Listed below are T cell receptor beta chains from one sample, sequenced in a study of blood T cell repertoires in COVID-19. Sequencing used immunoSEQ multiplex PCR; TCRdb keeps in-frame clones, though not all of them. The table has approximately 400,000 clones, roughly 86% seen once. Sequencing input: PBMCs or T cells enriched from blood (not recorded which). These TCRs come from a man aged 25 to 40 who had recovered from COVID-19. Each CDR3 is given with its conserved first and last residue. Each record gives: V gene, clone size, D gene, J gene, CDR3 DNA, CDR3 protein. A D gene is named only where the DNA matches it firmly. Clone size appears in some rows only: once, few, many, or a class for an expanded clone.

TRBV27	NA	TRBD2	TRBJ2-7	TGTGCCAGCAGTACAAGCGGGGGGGCCGCATACGAGCAGTACTTC	CASSTSGGAAYEQYF
TRBV29-1	NA	NA	TRBJ2-1	TGCAGCGTTGAGGTCAGGGCGAAACAGTTCTTC	CSVEVRAKQFF
TRBV14	NA	NA	TRBJ1-2	TGTGCCAGCAGCCAAGATCGGGGGTCAAATGGAGGCTACACCTTC	CASSQDRGSNGGYTF
TRBV6-9	NA	TRBD2	TRBJ2-7	TGTGCCAGCAGTTATCGAGGACTAGCGGGGTCCTACGAGCAGTACTTC	CASSYRGLAGSYEQYF
TRBV11-2	NA	NA	TRBJ2-3	TGTGCCAGCACCACCGGGACAGATACGCAGTATTTT	CASTTGTDTQYF
TRBV5-4	once	NA	TRBJ2-5	TGTGCCAGCAGCTTGGGAGGGGGACGGGAGACCCAGTACTTC	CASSLGGGRETQYF
TRBV7-9	NA	NA	TRBJ1-2	TGTGCCAGCAGCTTAGTAGGAGGTCCCAACTATGGCTACACCTTC	CASSLVGGPNYGYTF
TRBV7-9	NA	NA	TRBJ1-5	TGTGCCAGCAGCTTAGCGGCAGGGTCAGCGAGCAATCAGCCCCAGCATTTT	CASSLAAGSASNQPQHF
TRBV30	NA	TRBD2	TRBJ2-3	TGTGCCTGGAGTGTCGGACTAGCGGGGGGCGATACGCAGTATTTT	CAWSVGLAGGDTQYF
TRBV7-9	NA	TRBD1	TRBJ2-3	TGTGCCAGCAGCCCGAGGACAGGGGGCACAGATACGCAGTATTTT	CASSPRTGGTDTQYF
TRBV6-5	NA	NA	TRBJ1-2	TGTGCCAGCAGTTACGACGGACAATATGGCTACACCTTC	CASSYDGQYGYTF
TRBV7-2	NA	NA	TRBJ1-2	TGTGCCAGCAGCTCCGGGCCGAAGCGGGGCTACACCTTC	CASSSGPKRGYTF
TRBV5-1	NA	NA	TRBJ2-6	TGCGCCAGCAGCCCACAGTCCTCTGGGGCCAACGTCCTGACTTTC	CASSPQSSGANVLTF
TRBV6-6	NA	NA	TRBJ2-2	TGTGCCAGCAGTCCGAGGGCCACCGGGGAGCTGTTTTTT	CASSPRATGELFF
TRBV14	NA	NA	TRBJ2-7	TGTGCCAGCAGCCGGACAGACTCCTACGAGCAGTACTTC	CASSRTDSYEQYF
TRBV19	NA	TRBD2	TRBJ2-2	TGTGCCAGTACCATTACTAGCGGGGGCTTTTCCGGGGAGCTGTTTTTT	CASTITSGGFSGELFF
TRBV6-2/TRBV6-3	NA	NA	TRBJ2-7	TGTGCCAGCAGTTACTCTCTTCGCGAGCAGTACTTC	CASSYSLREQYF
TRBV5-1	NA	TRBD2	TRBJ2-3	TGCGCCAGCAGCTTGGCCGGGACTAGCGGGGGGAACACAGATACGCAGTATTTT	CASSLAGTSGGNTDTQYF
TRBV7-9	once	NA	TRBJ2-2	TGTGCCAGCAGTTACGAGCGGGAGCTGTTTTTT	CASSYERELFF
TRBV6-5	NA	NA	TRBJ2-7	TGTGCCGTGCCGACGGGACGTCGGGAGGAGCAGTACTTC	CAVPTGRREEQYF
TRBV11-2	NA	TRBD2	TRBJ2-7	TGTGCCAGCAGCCGGGACTACACCGCCCACGAGCAGTACTTC	CASSRDYTAHEQYF
TRBV18	NA	TRBD1	TRBJ1-6	TGTGCCAGCTCGCAATCCGGGACAGGGGTTAATTCACCCCTCCACTTT	CASSQSGTGVNSPLHF
TRBV10-2	NA	NA	TRBJ2-1	TGCGCCAGCAGTGATGGGCAGGGGTTCTTGGAGCAGTTCTTC	CASSDGQGFLEQFF
TRBV6-5	NA	NA	TRBJ1-2	TGTGCCCCGACCCTCTCAGGGTATGGCTACACCTTC	CAPTLSGYGYTF
TRBV30	NA	NA	TRBJ2-7	TGTGCCTGCCGGGACAAAAGCTACGAGCAGTACTTC	CACRDKSYEQYF
TRBV6-5	NA	NA	TRBJ2-7	TGTGCCAGCAGCACTAGGACCGCGCGAGCCTACGAGCAGTACTTC	CASSTRTARAYEQYF
TRBV5-1	once	NA	TRBJ1-2	TGCGCCAGCAGCGGACAGTTCAATAACTATGGCTACACCTTC	CASSGQFNNYGYTF
TRBV18	NA	NA	TRBJ1-5	TGTGCCAGCTCACCATACGGAGACAGCCCCCAGCATTTT	CASSPYGDSPQHF
TRBV4-3	NA	TRBD2	TRBJ2-1	TGCGCCAGCAGCCAGGTGATTAGCGGGCCTTCCTACAATGAGCAGTTCTTC	CASSQVISGPSYNEQFF
TRBV12-3/TRBV12-4	NA	NA	TRBJ2-3	TGTGCCAGCAGTTTAGTCTCCACAGATACGCAGTATTTT	CASSLVSTDTQYF
TRBV10-3	NA	NA	TRBJ1-1	TGTGCCATCAGTGATTCAGGTGGAGGCACTGAAGCTTTCTTT	CAISDSGGGTEAFF
TRBV7-8	NA	NA	TRBJ2-7	TGTGCCAGCAGCTGGGGCCACGGTTTCTCCTACGAGCAGTACTTC	CASSWGHGFSYEQYF
TRBV5-1	NA	NA	TRBJ1-3	TGCGCCAGCAGCTTGCAGGGTCTCTCTGGAAACACCATATATTTT	CASSLQGLSGNTIYF
TRBV5-4	few	NA	TRBJ1-6	TGTGCCAGCAGCCCGGATAATTCACCCCTCCACTTT	CASSPDNSPLHF
TRBV20-1	NA	TRBD1	TRBJ1-2	TGCAGTGCTAGTCAGGGGGGTCGAGGCTACACCTTC	CSASQGGRGYTF
TRBV27	NA	NA	TRBJ1-4	TGTGCCAGCAGGACGGCGGGTCCCAATGAAAAACTGTTTTTT	CASRTAGPNEKLFF
TRBV19	NA	TRBD1	TRBJ1-1	TGTGCCAGTTCGCAGGGGGAGCGGACTGAAGCTTTCTTT	CASSQGERTEAFF
TRBV10-1	NA	NA	TRBJ1-1	TGCGCCAGCAAAGGGCCAGGGGCCGGCACTGAAGCTTTCTTT	CASKGPGAGTEAFF
TRBV18	once	NA	TRBJ2-2	TGTGCCAGCTCTCAAGAACGGGGGTCCGGGGAGCTGTTTTTT	CASSQERGSGELFF
TRBV5-1	once	TRBD1	TRBJ2-1	TGCGCCAGCAGCTTTGGAGGACAGGGTGTCAATGAGCAGTTCTTC	CASSFGGQGVNEQFF
TRBV19	once	TRBD1	TRBJ2-2	TGTGCCACCGAGACAGGGGGCACCGGGGAGCTGTTTTTT	CATETGGTGELFF
TRBV6-7	NA	NA	TRBJ1-6	TGTGCCAGCAGTTGGGACATCGGACTCGAGTTTAATAATTCACCCCTCCACTTT	CASSWDIGLEFNNSPLHF
TRBV7-9	NA	NA	TRBJ2-2	TGTGCCAGCAGCCCGAGGATTAGCCCTGGGGAGCTGTTTTTT	CASSPRISPGELFF
TRBV20-1	NA	NA	TRBJ1-2	TGCAGTGCTACCAGGGCGTCCGGCTACACCTTC	CSATRASGYTF
TRBV6-2/TRBV6-3	NA	NA	TRBJ1-5	TGTGCCAGCAGTTGGGGCAGGGTTAGCAATCAGCCCCAGCATTTT	CASSWGRVSNQPQHF
TRBV29-1	NA	TRBD1	TRBJ1-4	TGCAGCGTTCCGGCCAGGGGGAGTGGGGAAAAACTGTTTTTT	CSVPARGSGEKLFF
TRBV11-2	once	NA	TRBJ2-4	TGTGCCAGCACCACCGCAGCGGCGAGTTTACTAGCCAAAAACATTCAGTACTTC	CASTTAAASLLAKNIQYF
TRBV7-9	once	NA	TRBJ2-5	TGTGCCAGCAGCTTAGGTCAGAAAGAGACCCAGTACTTC	CASSLGQKETQYF